This TCR beta chain was identified in a study of blood T cell repertoires in COVID-19 (dated by TCRdb to 2020 to 2021). As for the study more broadly: Samples from collaborators originated in the United States, Italy and Spain and spanned both the acute and convalescent phases of COVID-19. Subjects who had been exposed to COVID-19, were actively infected with it, or had recovered from it provided the deeply sampled blood TCRbeta repertoires that made up the dataset. A de-identified subject ID, COVID-19 status, age in years and sex were almost always included in the sample metadata. The material from the prospective study consisted of cDNA or gDNA derived from T cells, B-cell-depleted T cells, or PBMCs. Samples came from the ongoing ImmuneRACE study (first 160 participants) plus 1,254 subjects from 6 global collaborators. Where HLA class I and class II types were available, the types were taken from metadata supplied by the sample provider, not from assay-based typing. A freely available public database, intended as a resource for researchers studying the immune response to SARS-CoV-2, is where the repertoires were released.

CDR1 and CDR2 are read off the germline V gene as MNHEY and SVGAGI. V is trimmed back by 7 bases and J by 4 bases, and the junction contains 9 bases that no gene match accounts for. Reading from cysteine to phenylalanine, the CDR3 counts 15 amino acids. The DNA shown is the 45-base CDR3, in frame from base 1. The paper's findings and limits, for the study overall: The quantity of clinical and demographic metadata differed by source and by participant and was supplied without curation.

Each collaborating institution followed its own protocols to collect whole blood in K2EDTA tubes. For TCRbeta analysis, collaborators shipped samples as frozen whole blood, isolated PBMCs, or DNA extracted from either of those sample types. The immunoSEQ Assay, a bias-controlled multiplex PCR, was used to amplify TCRbeta CDR3 regions from genomic DNA. The paper's data handling went like this. The number of nucleated cells in each sample was estimated by amplification of reference gene primers within the assay. To quantify the absolute abundance of each unique TCRbeta CDR3 rearrangement, sequence reads were collapsed and filtered. For each sample, productive Simpson clonality was calculated as the square root of Simpson's diversity index across productive rearrangements. Here the immuneACCESS table is served through TCRdb, limited to in-frame sequences with V and J called. Missing clones are a known gap in these copies; in checked studies unresolved V genes cover under half, and the rest lacks a known reason. D and trimming were read from the DNA, whereas the V and J calls and clone size are those reported in that table. The sample contains 90,000 to 100,000 clones, 70% to 85% of them found a single time. 20% to 25% of the sample lies in the top ten.

This clone was picked up a small number of times. The clone's antigen remains unknown. It has no much larger one-base neighbor in the sample; base qualities were not kept. Sequenced sample: peripheral blood. The source is an older woman in a cohort sampled during active or convalescent COVID-19. The chain is assembled from TRBV6-5 and TRBJ2-1, with 8 bases aligning to TRBD2. For the CDR3, the sequence is CASTNRGGAYNEQFF. The nucleotide sequence is TGTGCCAGCACCAACCGGGGGGGAGCGTACAATGAGCAGTTCTTC.